The present TCR beta chain was sequenced within a study of CD8+ T cells in alopecia areata. Germline V lookup: CDR1 SNHLY, CDR2 FYNNEI. Trimming pared 6 bases from V and 5 bases from J, leaving 11 bases between. The CDR3 contains 13 residues. Study-wide results and limits: Possibly as an HLA-related effect, TCR sharing across patients appeared less clear than in mice.

It was cDNA, reverse transcribed from extracted RNA, that served as the sequencing template. Sequencing was performed with immunoSEQ multiplex PCR; in TCRdb, only in-frame clones are kept and a portion is missing. The table has over 200,000 clones, around three fifths seen once; the top ten hold 0.4% to 0.55%. About this clone itself: Its specificity is not known.

The chain recombines TRBV2 with TRBJ2-1; possible D gene TRBD2, 6 bases. The source of this sequence is a human donor with alopecia areata. The sample here was CD4+ T cells sorted from blood, taken at week 0. CDR3 residues: CASRIAVNNEQFF. CDR3 bases: TGTGCCAGCAGAATAGCGGTTAACAATGAGCAGTTCTTC.